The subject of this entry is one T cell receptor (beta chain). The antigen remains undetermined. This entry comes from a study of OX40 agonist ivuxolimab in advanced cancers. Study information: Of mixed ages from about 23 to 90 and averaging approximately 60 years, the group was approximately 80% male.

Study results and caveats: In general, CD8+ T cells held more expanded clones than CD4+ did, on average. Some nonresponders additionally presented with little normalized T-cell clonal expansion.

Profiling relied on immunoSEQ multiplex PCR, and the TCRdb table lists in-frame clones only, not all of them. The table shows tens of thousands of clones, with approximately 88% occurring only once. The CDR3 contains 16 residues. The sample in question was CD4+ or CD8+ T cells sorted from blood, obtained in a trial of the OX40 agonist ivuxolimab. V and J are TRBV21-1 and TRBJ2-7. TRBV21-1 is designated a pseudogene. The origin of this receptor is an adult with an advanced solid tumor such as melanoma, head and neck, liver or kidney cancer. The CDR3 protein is CASSKASGVQDYEQYF. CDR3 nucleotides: TGTGCCAGCAGCAAAGCTTCTGGGGTGCAAGATTACGAGCAGTACTTC.